The 9 T cell receptor beta chains below come from one sample, sequenced in a study of blood T cell repertoires in COVID-19 (dated by TCRdb to 2018 to 2020). The library was produced with the immunoSEQ multiplex PCR assay. Held by TCRdb, this immuneACCESS table contains in-frame sequences only and omits some clones. Under half of the omission traces to an unresolved V gene where checked; the cause of the rest is unknown. The sample has some 270,000 clones on record, nearly 90% of them singletons. The top ten hold 4.6% of the sample. Source material: peripheral blood. All receptors derive from a woman in her thirties or forties who had recovered from COVID-19.

This chain links TRBV6-5 with TRBJ1-4; 9 bases are a match to TRBD1. V was clipped by 5 bases and J by 10 bases; unmatched bases: 2. This CDR3 is built from 12 residues. Germline V gives CDR1 MNHEY, CDR2 SVGAGI. CDR3: CASSRQGGKLFF. DNA for the CDR3: TGTGCCAGCAGTCGACAGGGGGGAAAACTGTTTTTT.

The rearrangement uses TRBV2 and TRBJ1-1, with 8 bases aligning to TRBD1. Germline CDR1 SNHLY, CDR2 FYNNEI. V shed 0 bases, J shed 6 bases, and the junction held 6 bases outside the gene matches. This CDR3 has 15 residues. The CDR3 loop reads CASSEARQGPPEAFF. CDR3 bases: TGTGCCAGCAGTGAAGCGCGACAGGGGCCGCCTGAAGCTTTCTTT. Looking up the rest from reference TRBV2 and TRBJ1-1 gives the full variable domain: EPEVTQTPSHQVTQMGQEVILRCVPISNHLYFYWYRQILGQKVEFLVSFYNNEISEKSEIFDDQFSVERPDGSNFTLKIRSTKLEDSAMYFCASSEARQGPPEAFFGQGTRLTVV.

The chain employs TRBV19 and TRBJ2-7, with TRBD2 identical over 10 bases. With 7 bases clipped from V and 4 bases from J, the junction kept 10 bases outside the gene matches. CDR3 size: 15 residues. Germline CDR1 LNHDA, CDR2 SQIVND (reference sequence). CDR3 in amino acids: CASTRRVAGGYEQYV. The CDR3, as DNA: TGTGCCAGTACCAGACGGGTAGCGGGAGGTTACGAGCAGTACGTC.

This clone came up once. This rearrangement joins TRBV19 to TRBJ2-2; D remains unclear. The CDR3 extends over 15 amino acids. Germline CDR1 is LNHDA and CDR2 is SQIVND (reference sequence). The germline V and J ends were trimmed by 7 bases and 4 bases, with 16 bases remaining between them. CDR3 bases: TGTGCCAGTAAGGTGCGAGAGAGGCCCACCGGGGAGCTGTTTTTT. Protein sequence: CASKVRERPTGELFF.

The chain is built from TRBV24-1 and TRBJ2-1; 7 bases map to TRBD1. CDR3 length: 16 residues. The trim removed 5 bases at V and 0 bases at J, leaving 6 bases unmatched. The germline CDR1 and CDR2 sequences are KGHDR and SFDVKD. CDR3 region: CATSGTDRNSYNEQFF. The CDR3 region has the DNA TGTGCCACCAGTGGGACGGACAGGAACTCCTACAATGAGCAGTTCTTC.

This clone was seen a single time. The V and J genes are TRBV11-1 and TRBJ1-1; D ambiguous. This CDR3 is built from 15 residues. V shed 1 base and J shed 0 bases, with 9 bases lying between them. CDR1 is SGHAT and CDR2 is FQDESV in the germline V gene (reference sequence). This chain's CDR3 is CASSLVGGLNTEAFF. CDR3 coding DNA: TGTGCCAGCAGCTTAGTCGGAGGGCTGAACACTGAAGCTTTCTTT.

This chain connects TRBV11-3 to TRBJ2-5; maybe TRBD1 (6 bases). With 3 bases removed from V and 1 base from J, the gap between germline ends came to 9 bases. This CDR3 spans 14 amino acids. Germline assignment: CDR1 SGHNT and CDR2 YENEEA. This chain's CDR3 is CASSFFRGQETQYF. CDR3 DNA: TGTGCCAGCAGCTTCTTCAGGGGCCAAGAGACCCAGTACTTC.

The rearrangement joins TRBV27 to TRBJ1-6; 7 positions match TRBD1. This CDR3 region has 13 residues. V was clipped by 6 bases and J by 7 bases; unmatched bases: 3. Germline V gene sequence: CDR1 MNHEY, CDR2 SMNVEV (reference sequence). This CDR3 reads CASSRDSNSPLHF. The CDR3, as DNA: TGTGCCAGCAGCCGGGACAGCAATTCACCCCTCCACTTT.

This clone occurred a few times. The chain uses TRBV5-1 and TRBJ1-2, with D possibly matching TRBD1 (5 bases). V dropped 1 base and J dropped 7 bases, with 11 bases sitting between them. CDR3 length equals 13 residues. Germline V gene data show CDR1 as SGHRS and CDR2 as YFSETQ. The CDR3: CASSLSQGLGYTF. The CDR3 DNA follows: TGCGCCAGCAGCTTGAGCCAGGGCCTTGGCTACACCTTC.